This TCR beta chain was documented in a study of blood T cell repertoires in COVID-19. Background on the study: Collection of acute and convalescent COVID-19 samples took place in the United States, Italy and Spain. PBMCs, B-cell-depleted T cells, or T cells provided the cDNA or gDNA that made up the material.

Followed over time, Seattle patients had been enrolled while infection was active. The protocol was immunoSEQ multiplex PCR, while the TCRdb copy is restricted to in-frame clones and leaves out a portion. The profile shows some 59,000 clones, about three quarters of them singletons. Trimming at V came to 6 bases and at J to 4 bases, leaving 5 bases not matched to a gene. In germline, CDR1 is MNHEY, CDR2 SMNVEV (reference sequence). The CDR3 totals 14 residues. The origin of this receptor is a man aged 30 to 39 with COVID-19, enrolled during active disease. The sample consisted of peripheral blood. The rearrangement joins TRBV27 to TRBJ2-7; 11 nucleotides match TRBD1. CDR3 loop: CASRGGDRGYEQYF. The DNA of the CDR3 is TGTGCCAGCAGGGGAGGGGACAGGGGGTACGAGCAGTACTTC.